This T cell receptor beta chain was obtained from a study of shared clonotypes between healthy human individuals. General study results and limits: Against clonotypes common to all four donors, non-shared ones had lower generation probabilities.

Naive CD8 cells lacked CD45RO and underwent positive selection for CCR7, leaving out terminally differentiated effector memory CD45RA+ cells. TCRdb's copy holds only in-frame clones and misses some; the assay was immunoSEQ multiplex PCR. This table has just over 2,000,000 clones, about 95% appearing once. Per germline, CDR1 LGHNA and CDR2 YSLEER. V shed 0 bases and J shed 5 bases, with 14 bases lying between them. The CDR3 runs 16 residues. A word on this clone: Its cognate antigen is unknown.

This clonotype originated in a man aged 18 to 30 in good health. Sequences were obtained from naive CD8+ T cells sorted from blood. The J gene is TRBJ2-1, the V gene TRBV4-3, with D perhaps TRBD1 (5 bases). The DNA for the CDR3 is TGCGCCAGCAGCCAAGACGGGCAGGGCCTCAACAATGAGCAGTTCTTC. Translating it yields CASSQDGQGLNNEQFF.